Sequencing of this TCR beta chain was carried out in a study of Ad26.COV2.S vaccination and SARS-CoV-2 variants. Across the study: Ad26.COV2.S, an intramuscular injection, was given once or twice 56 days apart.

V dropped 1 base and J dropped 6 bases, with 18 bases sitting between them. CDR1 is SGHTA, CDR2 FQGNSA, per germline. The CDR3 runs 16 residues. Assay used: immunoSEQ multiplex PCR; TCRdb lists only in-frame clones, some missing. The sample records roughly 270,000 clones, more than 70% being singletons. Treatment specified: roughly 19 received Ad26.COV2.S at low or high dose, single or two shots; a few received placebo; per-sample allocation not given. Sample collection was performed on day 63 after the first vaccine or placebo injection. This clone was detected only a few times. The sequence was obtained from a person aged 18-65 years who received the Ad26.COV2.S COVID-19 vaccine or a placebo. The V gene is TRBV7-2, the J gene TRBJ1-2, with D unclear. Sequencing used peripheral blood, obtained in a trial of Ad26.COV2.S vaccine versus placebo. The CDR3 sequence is CASSLGGGLTLNGYTF. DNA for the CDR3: TGTGCCAGCAGCTTAGGGGGAGGGCTAACGTTGAATGGCTACACCTTC.